One and the same sample provided the 3 T cell receptor beta chains below, sequenced in a study of blood T cell repertoires in COVID-19. Only in-frame clones appear in the TCRdb table, and some are missing; sequencing was by immunoSEQ multiplex PCR. This table holds roughly 90,000 clones, approximately 80% found once. Sequences were obtained from peripheral blood. All receptors come from a woman over 75 with active or convalescent COVID-19.

This clone was detected once. The chain is built from TRBV18 and TRBJ2-7; D unresolved. The germline V and J ends were trimmed by 2 bases and 4 bases, with 6 bases remaining between them. In germline, CDR1 is KGHSH, CDR2 LQKENI. The CDR3 has 12 amino acids. CDR3 sequence reads: CASSPAGYEQYF. CDR3 sequence (DNA): TGTGCCAGCTCACCAGCAGGTTACGAGCAGTACTTC. Variable domain in full (rest from reference TRBV18 and TRBJ2-7): NAGVMQNPRHLVRRRGQEARLRCSPMKGHSHVYWYRQLPEEGLKFMVYLQKENIIDESGMPKERFSAEFPKEGPSILRIQQVVRGDSAAYFCASSPAGYEQYFGPGTRLTVT.

The genes are TRBV11-2 and TRBJ1-5; D may be TRBD1 (5 bases). V lost 3 bases to trimming and J lost 7 bases, with 10 bases between them. Germline V gene lookup returns CDR1 SGHAT and CDR2 FQNNGV. CDR3 size: 13 residues. The CDR3 DNA is TGTGCCAGCAGCTTGGGCAGGGCCCAGCCCCAGCATTTT. This gives the protein CASSLGRAQPQHF.

V usage is TRBV6-1 and J usage is TRBJ2-7, with a possible D match to TRBD1 (5 bases). CDR1 is MNHNS and CDR2 is SASEGT in the germline V gene. V was clipped by 6 bases and J by 6 bases, with 15 bases between them. The CDR3 has 13 residues. CDR3 amino acids: CASSLLQGGEQYF. CDR3 nucleotide sequence: TGTGCCAGCAGCCTACTTCAGGGCGGCGAGCAGTACTTC.